This T cell receptor (beta chain) is drawn from a study of OX40 agonist ivuxolimab in advanced cancers. Study overall: Treatment of patients was with ivuxolimab, an agonistic anti-OX40 (CD134) antibody. Mean age 60 years, range roughly 20 to 85; approximately 83% male. Study-wide results and limits: Low normalized clonal expansion also occurred in some nonresponding patients.

Produced via immunoSEQ multiplex PCR; TCRdb's table is partial and in-frame only. The sample carries some 68,000 clones, about 87% recorded once. Patients with a history of autoimmune disease or on systemic immunosuppression were excluded. About this clone: Antigen unknown.

This receptor was taken from an adult with an advanced solid tumor such as melanoma, head and neck, liver or kidney cancer. This specimen consisted of CD4+ or CD8+ T cells sorted from blood, obtained in a trial of the OX40 agonist ivuxolimab.

CDR3 sequence reads: CASSTGTGDYNEQFF. CDR3 in DNA: TGTGCCAGCAGCACCGGGACAGGAGATTACAATGAGCAGTTCTTC. The rearrangement uses TRBV11-2 and TRBJ2-1, with 8 bases lining up with TRBD1. CDR3 length: 15 amino acids. Germline CDR1 is SGHAT and CDR2 is FQNNGV. After removal of 5 bases from V and 4 bases from J, the junction contained 7 bases not matched to a gene.